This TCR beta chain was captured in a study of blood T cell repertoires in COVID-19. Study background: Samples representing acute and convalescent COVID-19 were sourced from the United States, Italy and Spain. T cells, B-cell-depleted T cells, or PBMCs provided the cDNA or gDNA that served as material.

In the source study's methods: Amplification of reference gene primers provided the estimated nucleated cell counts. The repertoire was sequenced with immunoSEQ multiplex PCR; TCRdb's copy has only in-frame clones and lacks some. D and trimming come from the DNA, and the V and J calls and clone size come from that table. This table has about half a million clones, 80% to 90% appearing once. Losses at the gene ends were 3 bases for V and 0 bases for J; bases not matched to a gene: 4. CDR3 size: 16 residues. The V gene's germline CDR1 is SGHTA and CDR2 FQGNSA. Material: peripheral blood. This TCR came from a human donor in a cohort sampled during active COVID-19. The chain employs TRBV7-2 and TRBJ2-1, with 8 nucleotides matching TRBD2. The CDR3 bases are TGTGCCAGCAGCTTCGGGAGGGGGAGCTCCTACAATGAGCAGTTCTTC. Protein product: CASSFGRGSSYNEQFF.